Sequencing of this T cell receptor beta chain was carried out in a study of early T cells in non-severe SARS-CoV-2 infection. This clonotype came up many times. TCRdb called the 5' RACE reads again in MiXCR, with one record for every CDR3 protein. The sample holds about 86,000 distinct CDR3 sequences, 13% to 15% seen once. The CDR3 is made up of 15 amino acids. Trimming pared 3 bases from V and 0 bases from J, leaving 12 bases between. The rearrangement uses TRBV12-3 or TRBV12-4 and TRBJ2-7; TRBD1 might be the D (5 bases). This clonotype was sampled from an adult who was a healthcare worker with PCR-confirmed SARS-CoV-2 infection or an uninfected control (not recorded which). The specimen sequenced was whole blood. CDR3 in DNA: TGTGCCAGCAGTTTTGGACAATCTAGCTCCTACGAGCAGTACTTC. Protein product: CASSFGQSSSYEQYF.